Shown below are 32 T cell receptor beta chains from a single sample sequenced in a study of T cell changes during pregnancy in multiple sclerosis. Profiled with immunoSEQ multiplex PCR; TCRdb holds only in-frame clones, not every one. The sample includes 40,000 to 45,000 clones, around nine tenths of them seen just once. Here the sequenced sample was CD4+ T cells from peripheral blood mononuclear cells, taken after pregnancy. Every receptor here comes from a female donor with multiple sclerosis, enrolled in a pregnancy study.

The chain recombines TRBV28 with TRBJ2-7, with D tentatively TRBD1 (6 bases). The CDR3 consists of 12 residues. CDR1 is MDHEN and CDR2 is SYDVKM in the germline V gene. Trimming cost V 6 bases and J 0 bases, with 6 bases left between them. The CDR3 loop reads CASRTGSYEQYF. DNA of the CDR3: TGTGCCAGCAGGACAGGCTCCTACGAGCAGTACTTC.

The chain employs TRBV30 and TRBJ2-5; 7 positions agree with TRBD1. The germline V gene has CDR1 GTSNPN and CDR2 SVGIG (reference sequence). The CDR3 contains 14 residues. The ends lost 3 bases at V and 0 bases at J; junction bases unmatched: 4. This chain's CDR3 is CAWRGTVYQETQYF. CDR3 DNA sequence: TGTGCCTGGAGGGGGACAGTGTACCAAGAGACCCAGTACTTC.

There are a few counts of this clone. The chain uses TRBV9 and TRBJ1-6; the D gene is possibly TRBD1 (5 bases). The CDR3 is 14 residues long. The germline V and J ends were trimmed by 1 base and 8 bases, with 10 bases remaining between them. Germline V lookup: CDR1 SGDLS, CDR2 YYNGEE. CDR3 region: CASSVRGGDSPLHF. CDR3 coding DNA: TGTGCCAGCAGCGTACGAGGAGGGGATTCACCCCTCCACTTT.

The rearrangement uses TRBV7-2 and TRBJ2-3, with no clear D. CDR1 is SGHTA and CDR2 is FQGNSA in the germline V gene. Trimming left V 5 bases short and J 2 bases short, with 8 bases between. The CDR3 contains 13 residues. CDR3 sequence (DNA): TGTGCCAGCAGCCCCCCGTACACAGATACGCAGTATTTT. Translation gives CASSPPYTDTQYF. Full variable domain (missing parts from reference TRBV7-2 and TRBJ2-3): GAGVSQSPSNKVTEKGKDVELRCDPISGHTALYWYRQSLGQGLEFLIYFQGNSAPDKSGLPSDRFSAERTGGSVSTLTIQRTQQEDSAVYLCASSPPYTDTQYFGPGTRLTVL.

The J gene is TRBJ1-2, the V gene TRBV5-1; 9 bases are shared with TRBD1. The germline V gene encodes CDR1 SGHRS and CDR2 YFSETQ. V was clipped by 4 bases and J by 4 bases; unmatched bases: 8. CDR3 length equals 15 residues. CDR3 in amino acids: CASSPLSGQGYGYTF. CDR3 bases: TGCGCCAGCAGCCCCCTTTCGGGACAGGGCTATGGCTACACCTTC.

This CDR3 is CASSSHTQRTYEQYF. CDR3 in DNA: TGCGCCAGCAGCTCCCACACCCAGAGGACCTACGAGCAGTACTTC. This chain links TRBV5-1 with TRBJ2-7, with no clear D. Trimming stripped 3 bases from V and 2 bases from J, with 15 bases between. There are 15 residues in the CDR3. In germline, CDR1 is SGHRS, CDR2 YFSETQ.

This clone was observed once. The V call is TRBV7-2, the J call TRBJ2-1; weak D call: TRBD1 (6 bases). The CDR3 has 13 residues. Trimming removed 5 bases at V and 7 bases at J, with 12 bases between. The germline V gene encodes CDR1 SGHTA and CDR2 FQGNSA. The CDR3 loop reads CASSAPGVNEQFF. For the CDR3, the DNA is TGTGCCAGCAGCGCACCAGGGGTGAATGAGCAGTTCTTC.

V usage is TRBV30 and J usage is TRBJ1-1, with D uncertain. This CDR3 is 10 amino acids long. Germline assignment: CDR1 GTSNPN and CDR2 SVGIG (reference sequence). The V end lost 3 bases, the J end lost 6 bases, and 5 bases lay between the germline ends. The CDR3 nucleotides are TGTGCCTGGAGCGGGGCTGAAGCTTTCTTT. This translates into CAWSGAEAFF.

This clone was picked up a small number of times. CDR3 loop: CASSLPQVSVTEAFF. The CDR3 DNA reads as TGTGCCAGCAGTCTACCACAGGTCTCGGTCACTGAAGCTTTCTTT. V usage is TRBV28 and J usage is TRBJ1-1; perhaps TRBD1 as D (5 bases). V was trimmed by 5 bases and J by 4 bases, leaving 17 bases between them. CDR3 length: 15 amino acids. In germline, CDR1 is MDHEN, CDR2 SYDVKM.

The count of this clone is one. This CDR3 reads CASSLGGTQHF. In DNA form, the CDR3 reads TGTGCCAGCAGCTTAGGCGGGACCCAGCATTTT. The rearrangement joins TRBV7-9 to TRBJ1-5; D is undetermined. The CDR3 spans 11 residues. The V end lost 1 base, the J end lost 11 bases, and 6 bases lay between the germline ends. Germline CDR1 reads SEHNR; CDR2 reads FQNEAQ (reference sequence).

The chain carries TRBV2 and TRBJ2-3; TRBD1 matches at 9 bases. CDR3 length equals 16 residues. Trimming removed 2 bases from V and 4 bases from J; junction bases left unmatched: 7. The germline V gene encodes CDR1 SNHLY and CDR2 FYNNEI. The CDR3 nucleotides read TGTGCCAGCAGTGAATTTGACAGGGGGTACGCAGATACGCAGTATTTT. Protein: CASSEFDRGYADTQYF.

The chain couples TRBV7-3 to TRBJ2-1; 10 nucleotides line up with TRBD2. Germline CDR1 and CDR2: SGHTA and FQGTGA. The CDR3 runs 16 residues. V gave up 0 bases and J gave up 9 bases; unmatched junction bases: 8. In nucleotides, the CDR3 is TGTGCCAGCAGCTTAACGGGGTCTAGCGGGGGTAGTGAGCAGTTCTTC. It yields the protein CASSLTGSSGGSEQFF.

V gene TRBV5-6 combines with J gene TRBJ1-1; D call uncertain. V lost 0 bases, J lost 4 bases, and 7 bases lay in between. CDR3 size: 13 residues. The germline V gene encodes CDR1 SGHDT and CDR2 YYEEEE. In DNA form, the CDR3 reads TGTGCCAGCAGCTTGGACCGGGGCACTGAAGCTTTCTTT. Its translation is CASSLDRGTEAFF.

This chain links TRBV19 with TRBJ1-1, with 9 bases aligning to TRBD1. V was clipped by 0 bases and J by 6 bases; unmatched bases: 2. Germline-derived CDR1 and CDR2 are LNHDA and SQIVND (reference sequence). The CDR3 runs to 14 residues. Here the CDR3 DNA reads TGTGCCAGTAGTATAGATACAGGGGGCGCTGAAGCTTTCTTT. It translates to CASSIDTGGAEAFF.

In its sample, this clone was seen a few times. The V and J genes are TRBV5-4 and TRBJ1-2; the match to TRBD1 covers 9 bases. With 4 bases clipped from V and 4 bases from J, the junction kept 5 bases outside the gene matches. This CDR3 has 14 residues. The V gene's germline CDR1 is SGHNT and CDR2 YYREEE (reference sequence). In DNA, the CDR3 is TGTGCCAGCAGCCTGAACAGGGGGCTCTATGGCTACACCTTC. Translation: CASSLNRGLYGYTF. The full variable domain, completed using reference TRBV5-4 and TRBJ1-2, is ETGVTQSPTHLIKTRGQQVTLRCSSQSGHNTVSWYQQALGQGPQFIFQYYREEENGRGNFPPRFSGLQFPNYSSELNVNALELDDSALYLCASSLNRGLYGYTFGSGTRLTVV.

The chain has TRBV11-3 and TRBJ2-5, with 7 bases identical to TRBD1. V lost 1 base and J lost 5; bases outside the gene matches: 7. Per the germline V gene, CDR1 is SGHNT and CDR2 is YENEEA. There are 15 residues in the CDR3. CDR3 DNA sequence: TGTGCCAGCAGCTTAGCCGGGCAGGGGGAGGAGACCCAGTACTTC. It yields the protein CASSLAGQGEETQYF.

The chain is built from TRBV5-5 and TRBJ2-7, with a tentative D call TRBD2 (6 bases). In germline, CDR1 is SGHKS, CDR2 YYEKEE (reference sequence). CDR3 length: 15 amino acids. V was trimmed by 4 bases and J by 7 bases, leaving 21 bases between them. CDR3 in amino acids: CASSPYGDSSEEQYF. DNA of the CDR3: TGTGCCAGCAGCCCATATGGGGACTCCTCTGAGGAGCAGTACTTC.

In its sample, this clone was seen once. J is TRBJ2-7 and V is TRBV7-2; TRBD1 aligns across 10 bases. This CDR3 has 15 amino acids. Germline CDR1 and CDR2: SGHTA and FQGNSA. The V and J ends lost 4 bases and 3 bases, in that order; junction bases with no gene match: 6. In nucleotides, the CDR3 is TGTGCCAGCAGCTCGATTCGGACAGGGGGCTACGAGCAGTACTTC. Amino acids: CASSSIRTGGYEQYF.

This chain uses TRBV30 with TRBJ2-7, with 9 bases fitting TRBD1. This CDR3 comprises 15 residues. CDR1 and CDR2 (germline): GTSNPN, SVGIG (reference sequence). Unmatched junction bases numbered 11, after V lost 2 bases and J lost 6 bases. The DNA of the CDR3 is TGTGCCTGGAGTACCACAGGGGGCGGGCTGGGCGAGCAGTACTTC. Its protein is CAWSTTGGGLGEQYF. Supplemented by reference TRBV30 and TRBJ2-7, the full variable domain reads SQTIHQWPATLVQPVGSPLSLECTVEGTSNPNLYWYRQAAGRGLQLLFYSVGIGQISSEVPQNLSASRPQDRQFILSSKKLLLSDSGFYLCAWSTTGGGLGEQYFGPGTRLTVT.

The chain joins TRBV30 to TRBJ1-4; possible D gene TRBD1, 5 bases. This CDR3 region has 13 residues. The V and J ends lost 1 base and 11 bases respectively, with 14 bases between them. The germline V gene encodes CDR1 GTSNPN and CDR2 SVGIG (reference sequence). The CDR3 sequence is CAWSGEREGKLFF. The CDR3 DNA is TGTGCCTGGAGTGGGGAAAGGGAGGGGAAACTGTTTTTT.

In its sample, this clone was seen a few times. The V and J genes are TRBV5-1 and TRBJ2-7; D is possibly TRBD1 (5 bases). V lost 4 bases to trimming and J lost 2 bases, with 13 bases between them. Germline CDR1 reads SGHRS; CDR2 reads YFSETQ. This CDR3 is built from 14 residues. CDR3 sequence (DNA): TGCGCCAGCAGCCTGGACACGACAGCCTACGAGCAGTACTTC. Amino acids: CASSLDTTAYEQYF. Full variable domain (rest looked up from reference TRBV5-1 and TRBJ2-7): KAGVTQTPRYLIKTRGQQVTLSCSPISGHRSVSWYQQTPGQGLQFLFEYFSETQRNKGNFPGRFSGRQFSNSRSEMNVSTLELGDSALYLCASSLDTTAYEQYFGPGTRLTVT.

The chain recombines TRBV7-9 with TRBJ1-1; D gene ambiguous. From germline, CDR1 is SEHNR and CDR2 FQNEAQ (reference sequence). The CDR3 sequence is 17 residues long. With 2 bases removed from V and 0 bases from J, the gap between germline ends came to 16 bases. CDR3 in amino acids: CASSLSKTADLNTEAFF. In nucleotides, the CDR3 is TGTGCCAGCAGCTTAAGTAAGACGGCGGACTTGAACACTGAAGCTTTCTTT.

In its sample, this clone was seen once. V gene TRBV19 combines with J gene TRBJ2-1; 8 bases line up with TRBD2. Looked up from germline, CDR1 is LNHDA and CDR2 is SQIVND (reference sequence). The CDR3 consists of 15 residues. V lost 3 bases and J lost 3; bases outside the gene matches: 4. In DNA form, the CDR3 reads TGTGCCAGTAGTATGCTAAGCGGGGGCTACAATGAGCAGTTCTTC. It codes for CASSMLSGGYNEQFF.

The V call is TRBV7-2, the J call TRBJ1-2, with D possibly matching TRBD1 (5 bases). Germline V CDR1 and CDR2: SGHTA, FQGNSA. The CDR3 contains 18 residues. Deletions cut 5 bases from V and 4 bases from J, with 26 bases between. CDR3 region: CASSPFISGMRRGYGYTF. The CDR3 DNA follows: TGTGCCAGCAGCCCCTTTATATCAGGGATGAGGAGGGGCTATGGCTACACCTTC. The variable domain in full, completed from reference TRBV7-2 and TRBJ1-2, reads GAGVSQSPSNKVTEKGKDVELRCDPISGHTALYWYRQSLGQGLEFLIYFQGNSAPDKSGLPSDRFSAERTGGSVSTLTIQRTQQEDSAVYLCASSPFISGMRRGYGYTFGSGTRLTVV.

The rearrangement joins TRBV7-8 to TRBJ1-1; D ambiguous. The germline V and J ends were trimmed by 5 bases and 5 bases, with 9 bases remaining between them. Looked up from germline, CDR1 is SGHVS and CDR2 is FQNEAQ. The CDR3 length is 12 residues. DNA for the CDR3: TGTGCCAGCAGCGAAGCAGGTACTGAAGCTTTCTTT. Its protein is CASSEAGTEAFF.

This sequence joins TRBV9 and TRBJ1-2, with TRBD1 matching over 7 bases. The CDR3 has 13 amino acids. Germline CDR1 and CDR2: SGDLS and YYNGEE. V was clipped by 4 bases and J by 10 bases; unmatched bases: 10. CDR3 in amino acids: CASSKGTARDYTF. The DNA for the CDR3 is TGTGCCAGCAGCAAGGGGACAGCCCGAGACTACACCTTC.

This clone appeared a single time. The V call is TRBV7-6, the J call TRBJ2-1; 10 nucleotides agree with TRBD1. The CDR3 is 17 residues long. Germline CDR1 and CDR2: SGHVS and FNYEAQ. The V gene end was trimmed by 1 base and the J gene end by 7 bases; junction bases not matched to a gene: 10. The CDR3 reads CASSLERGDRGANEQFF. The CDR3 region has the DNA TGTGCCAGCAGCTTAGAAAGGGGGGACAGGGGCGCGAATGAGCAGTTCTTC.

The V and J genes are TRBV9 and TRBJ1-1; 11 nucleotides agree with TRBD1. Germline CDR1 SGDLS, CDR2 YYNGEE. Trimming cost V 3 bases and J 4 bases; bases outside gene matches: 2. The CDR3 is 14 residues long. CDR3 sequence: CASSGGTGGTEAFF. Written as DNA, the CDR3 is TGTGCCAGCAGCGGAGGGACAGGGGGCACTGAAGCTTTCTTT.

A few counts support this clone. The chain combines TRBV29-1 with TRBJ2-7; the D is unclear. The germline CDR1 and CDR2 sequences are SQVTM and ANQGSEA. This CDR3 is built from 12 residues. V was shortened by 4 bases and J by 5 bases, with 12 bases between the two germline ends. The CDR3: CSVVLMSHEQYF. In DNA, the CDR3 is TGCAGCGTTGTCCTGATGAGCCACGAGCAGTACTTC.

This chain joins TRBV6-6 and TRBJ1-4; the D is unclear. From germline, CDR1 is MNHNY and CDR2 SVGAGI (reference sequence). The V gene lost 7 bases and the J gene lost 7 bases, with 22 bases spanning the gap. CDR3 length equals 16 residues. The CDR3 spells CASTSHAESGGEKLFF. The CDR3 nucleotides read TGTGCCAGCACCTCACACGCAGAATCTGGAGGTGAAAAACTGTTTTTT.

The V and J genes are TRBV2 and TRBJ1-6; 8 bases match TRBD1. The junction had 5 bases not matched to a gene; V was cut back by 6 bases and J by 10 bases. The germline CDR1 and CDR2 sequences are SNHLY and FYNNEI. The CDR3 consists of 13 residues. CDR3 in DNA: TGTGCCAGCAGGGACAGGGAGGGATCACCCCTCCACTTT. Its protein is CASRDREGSPLHF. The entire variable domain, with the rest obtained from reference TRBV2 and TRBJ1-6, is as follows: EPEVTQTPSHQVTQMGQEVILRCVPISNHLYFYWYRQILGQKVEFLVSFYNNEISEKSEIFDDQFSVERPDGSNFTLKIRSTKLEDSAMYFCASRDREGSPLHFGNGTRLTVT.

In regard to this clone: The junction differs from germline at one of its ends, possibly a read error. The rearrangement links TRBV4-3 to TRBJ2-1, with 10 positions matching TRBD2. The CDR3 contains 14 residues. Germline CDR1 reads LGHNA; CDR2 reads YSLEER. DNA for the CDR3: TGCGCCAGCGGCCAACTAGCGGGGAACAATGAGCAGTTCTTC. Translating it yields CASGQLAGNNEQFF.